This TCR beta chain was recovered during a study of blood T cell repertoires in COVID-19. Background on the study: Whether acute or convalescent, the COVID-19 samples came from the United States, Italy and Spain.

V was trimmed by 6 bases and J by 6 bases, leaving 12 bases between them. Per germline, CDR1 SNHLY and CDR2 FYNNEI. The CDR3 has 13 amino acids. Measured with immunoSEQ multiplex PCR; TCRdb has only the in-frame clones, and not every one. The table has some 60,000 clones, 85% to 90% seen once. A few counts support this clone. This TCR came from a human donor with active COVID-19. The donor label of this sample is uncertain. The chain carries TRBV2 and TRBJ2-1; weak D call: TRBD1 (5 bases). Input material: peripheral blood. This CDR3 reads CASRTWGFNEQFF. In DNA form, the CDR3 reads TGTGCCAGCAGGACTTGGGGCTTCAATGAGCAGTTCTTC. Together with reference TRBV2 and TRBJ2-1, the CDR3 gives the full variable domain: EPEVTQTPSHQVTQMGQEVILRCVPISNHLYFYWYRQILGQKVEFLVSFYNNEISEKSEIFDDQFSVERPDGSNFTLKIRSTKLEDSAMYFCASRTWGFNEQFFGPGTRLTVL.